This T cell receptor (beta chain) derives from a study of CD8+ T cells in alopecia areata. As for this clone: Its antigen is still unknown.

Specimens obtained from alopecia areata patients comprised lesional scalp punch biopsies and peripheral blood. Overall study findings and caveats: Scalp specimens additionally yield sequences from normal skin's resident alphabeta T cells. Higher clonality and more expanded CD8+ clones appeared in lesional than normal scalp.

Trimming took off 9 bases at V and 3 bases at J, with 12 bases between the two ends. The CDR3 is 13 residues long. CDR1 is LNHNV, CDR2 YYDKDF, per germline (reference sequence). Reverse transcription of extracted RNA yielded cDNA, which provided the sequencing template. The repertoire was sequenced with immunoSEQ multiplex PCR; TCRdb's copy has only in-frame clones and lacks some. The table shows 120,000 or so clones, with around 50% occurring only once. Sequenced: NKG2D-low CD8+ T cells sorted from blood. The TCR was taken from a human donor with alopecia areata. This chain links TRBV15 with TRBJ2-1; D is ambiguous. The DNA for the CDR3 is TGTGCCACTCTGGACCCAGACTACAATGAGCAGTTCTTC. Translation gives CATLDPDYNEQFF.